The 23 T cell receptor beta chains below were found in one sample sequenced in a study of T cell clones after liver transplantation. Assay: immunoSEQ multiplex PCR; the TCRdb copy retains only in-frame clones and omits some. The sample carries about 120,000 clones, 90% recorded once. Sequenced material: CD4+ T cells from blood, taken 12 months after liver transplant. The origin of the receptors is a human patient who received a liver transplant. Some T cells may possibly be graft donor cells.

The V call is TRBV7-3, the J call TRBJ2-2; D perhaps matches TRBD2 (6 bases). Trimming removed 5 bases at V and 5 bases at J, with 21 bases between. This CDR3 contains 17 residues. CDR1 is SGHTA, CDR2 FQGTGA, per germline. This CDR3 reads CASSPLGIGRLTGELFF. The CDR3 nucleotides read TGTGCCAGCAGCCCCCTGGGGATCGGGAGATTGACCGGGGAGCTGTTTTTT.

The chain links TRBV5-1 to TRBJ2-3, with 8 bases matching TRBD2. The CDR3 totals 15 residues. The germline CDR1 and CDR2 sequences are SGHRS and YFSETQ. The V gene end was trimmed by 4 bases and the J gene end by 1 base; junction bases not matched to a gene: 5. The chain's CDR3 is CASSTAGGGTDTQYF. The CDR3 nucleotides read TGCGCCAGCAGCACCGCGGGGGGCGGCACAGATACGCAGTATTTT.

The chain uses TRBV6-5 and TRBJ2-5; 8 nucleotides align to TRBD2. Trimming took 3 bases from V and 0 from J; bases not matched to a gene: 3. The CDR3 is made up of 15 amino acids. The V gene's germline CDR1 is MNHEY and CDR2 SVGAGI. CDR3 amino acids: CASSYLAGNQETQYF. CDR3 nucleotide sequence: TGTGCCAGCAGTTATTTAGCGGGGAACCAAGAGACCCAGTACTTC.

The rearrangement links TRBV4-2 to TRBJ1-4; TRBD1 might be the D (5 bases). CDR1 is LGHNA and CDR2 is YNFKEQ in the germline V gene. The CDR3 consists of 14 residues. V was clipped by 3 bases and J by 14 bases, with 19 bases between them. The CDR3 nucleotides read TGTGCCAGCAGCCAGGACAATTCCCCCCTAGGGCTGTTTTTT. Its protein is CASSQDNSPLGLFF.

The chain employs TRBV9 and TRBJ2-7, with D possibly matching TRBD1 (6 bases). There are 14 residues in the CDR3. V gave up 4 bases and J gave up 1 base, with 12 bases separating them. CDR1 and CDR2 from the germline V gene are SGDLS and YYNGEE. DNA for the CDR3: TGTGCCAGCAGCCCCCCTGACAGGTCCTACGAGCAGTACTTC. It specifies CASSPPDRSYEQYF.

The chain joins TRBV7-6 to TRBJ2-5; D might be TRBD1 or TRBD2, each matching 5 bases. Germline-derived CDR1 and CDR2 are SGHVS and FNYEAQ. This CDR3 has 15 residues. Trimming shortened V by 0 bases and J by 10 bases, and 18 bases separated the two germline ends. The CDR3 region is CASSLAGEHKEVQYF. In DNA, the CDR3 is TGTGCCAGCAGCTTAGCGGGGGAACATAAGGAGGTCCAGTACTTC.

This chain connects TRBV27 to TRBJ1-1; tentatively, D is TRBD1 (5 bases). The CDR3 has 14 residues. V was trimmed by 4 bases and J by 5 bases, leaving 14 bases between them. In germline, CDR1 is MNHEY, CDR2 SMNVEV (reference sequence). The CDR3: CASSSGGVSTEAFF. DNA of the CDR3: TGTGCCAGCAGTTCTGGGGGGGTTTCAACTGAAGCTTTCTTT.

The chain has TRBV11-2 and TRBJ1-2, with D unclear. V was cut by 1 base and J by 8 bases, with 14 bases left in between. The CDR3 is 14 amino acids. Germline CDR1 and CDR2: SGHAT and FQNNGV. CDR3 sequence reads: CASSLGTAPEGYTF. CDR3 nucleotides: TGTGCCAGCAGCTTAGGAACAGCCCCAGAAGGCTACACCTTC.

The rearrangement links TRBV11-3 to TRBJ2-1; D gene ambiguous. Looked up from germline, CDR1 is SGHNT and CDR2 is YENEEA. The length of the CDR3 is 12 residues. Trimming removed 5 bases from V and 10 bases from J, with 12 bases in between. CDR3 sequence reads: CASSIAVGEQFF. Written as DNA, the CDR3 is TGTGCCAGCAGCATTGCTGTGGGGGAGCAGTTCTTC.

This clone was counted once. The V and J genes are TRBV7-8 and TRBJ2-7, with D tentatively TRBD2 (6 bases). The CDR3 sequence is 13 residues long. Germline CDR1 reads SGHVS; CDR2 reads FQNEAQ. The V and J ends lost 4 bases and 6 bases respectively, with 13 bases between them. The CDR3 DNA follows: TGTGCCAGCAGCTCCCCGGGTAGCGGCGAGCAGTACTTC. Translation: CASSSPGSGEQYF.

The CDR3: CAWALAGVETDTQYF. As DNA, the CDR3 is TGTGCCTGGGCGCTAGCGGGAGTCGAGACAGATACGCAGTATTTT. V is TRBV30 and J is TRBJ2-3, with TRBD2 matching over 10 bases. The CDR3 loop spans 15 amino acids. Losses at the gene ends were 5 bases for V and 3 bases for J; bases not matched to a gene: 8. Per germline, CDR1 GTSNPN and CDR2 SVGIG (reference sequence).

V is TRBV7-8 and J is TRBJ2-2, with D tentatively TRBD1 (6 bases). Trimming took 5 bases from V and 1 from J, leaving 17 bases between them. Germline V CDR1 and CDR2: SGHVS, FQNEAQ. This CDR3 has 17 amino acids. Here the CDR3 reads CASSPRAAGVNTGELFF. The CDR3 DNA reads TGTGCCAGCAGCCCCCGTGCGGCAGGGGTGAACACCGGGGAGCTGTTTTTT.

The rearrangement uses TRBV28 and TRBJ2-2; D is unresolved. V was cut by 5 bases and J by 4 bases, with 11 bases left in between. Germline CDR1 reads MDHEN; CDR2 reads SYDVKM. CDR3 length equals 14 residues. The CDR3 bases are TGTGCCAGCAGTCCGCACAGACCCACCGGGGAGCTGTTTTTT. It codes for CASSPHRPTGELFF.

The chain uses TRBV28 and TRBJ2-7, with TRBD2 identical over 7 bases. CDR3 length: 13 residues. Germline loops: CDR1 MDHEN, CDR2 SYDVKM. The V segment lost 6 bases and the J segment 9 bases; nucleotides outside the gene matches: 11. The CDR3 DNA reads TGTGCCAGCAGGGGAGGGGCCCCCGGGGGGCAGTACTTC. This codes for CASRGGAPGGQYF.

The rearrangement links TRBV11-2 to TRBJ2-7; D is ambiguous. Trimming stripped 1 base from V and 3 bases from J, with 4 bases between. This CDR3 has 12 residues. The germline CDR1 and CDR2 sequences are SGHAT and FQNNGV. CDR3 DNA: TGTGCCAGCAGCTTAGTAGTCTACGAGCAGTACTTC. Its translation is CASSLVVYEQYF.

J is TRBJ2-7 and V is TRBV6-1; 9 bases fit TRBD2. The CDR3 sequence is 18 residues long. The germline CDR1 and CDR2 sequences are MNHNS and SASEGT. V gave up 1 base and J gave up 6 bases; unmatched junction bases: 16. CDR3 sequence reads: CASSEGPTSGSPYAEQYF. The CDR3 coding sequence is TGTGCCAGCAGTGAAGGCCCTACTAGCGGGTCCCCCTATGCCGAGCAGTACTTC.

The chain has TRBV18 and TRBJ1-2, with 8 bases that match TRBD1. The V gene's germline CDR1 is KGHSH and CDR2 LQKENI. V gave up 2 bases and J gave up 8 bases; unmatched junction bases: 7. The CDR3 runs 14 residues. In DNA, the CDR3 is TGTGCCAGCTCACCAGGACAGGGCGGATTGGGCTACACCTTC. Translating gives CASSPGQGGLGYTF.

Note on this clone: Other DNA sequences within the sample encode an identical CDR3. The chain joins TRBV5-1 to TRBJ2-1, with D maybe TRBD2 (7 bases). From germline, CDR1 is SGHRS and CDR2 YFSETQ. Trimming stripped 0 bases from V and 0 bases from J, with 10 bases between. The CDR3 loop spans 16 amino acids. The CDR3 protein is CASSLAGGPSYNEQFF. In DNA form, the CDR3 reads TGCGCCAGCAGCTTGGCCGGGGGGCCCTCCTACAATGAGCAGTTCTTC.

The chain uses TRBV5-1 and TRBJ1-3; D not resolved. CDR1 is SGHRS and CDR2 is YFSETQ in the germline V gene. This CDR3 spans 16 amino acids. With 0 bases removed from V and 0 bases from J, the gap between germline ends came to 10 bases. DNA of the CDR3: TGCGCCAGCAGCTTGGCCACGGAGGTCTCTGGAAACACCATATATTTT. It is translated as CASSLATEVSGNTIYF. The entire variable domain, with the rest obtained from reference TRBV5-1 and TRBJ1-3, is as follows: KAGVTQTPRYLIKTRGQQVTLSCSPISGHRSVSWYQQTPGQGLQFLFEYFSETQRNKGNFPGRFSGRQFSNSRSEMNVSTLELGDSALYLCASSLATEVSGNTIYFGEGSWLTVV.

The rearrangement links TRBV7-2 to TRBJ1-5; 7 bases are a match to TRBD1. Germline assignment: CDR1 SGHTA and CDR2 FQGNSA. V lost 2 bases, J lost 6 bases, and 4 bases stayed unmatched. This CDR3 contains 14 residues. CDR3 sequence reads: CASSLTPGGQPQHF. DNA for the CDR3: TGTGCCAGCAGCTTAACTCCAGGGGGTCAGCCCCAGCATTTT.

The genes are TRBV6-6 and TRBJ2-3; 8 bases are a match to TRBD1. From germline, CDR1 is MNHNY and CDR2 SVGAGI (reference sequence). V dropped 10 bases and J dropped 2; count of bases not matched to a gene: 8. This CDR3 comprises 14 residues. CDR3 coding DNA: TGTGCCACCGCCGGGACAGGCCTCACAGATACGCAGTATTTT. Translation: CATAGTGLTDTQYF.

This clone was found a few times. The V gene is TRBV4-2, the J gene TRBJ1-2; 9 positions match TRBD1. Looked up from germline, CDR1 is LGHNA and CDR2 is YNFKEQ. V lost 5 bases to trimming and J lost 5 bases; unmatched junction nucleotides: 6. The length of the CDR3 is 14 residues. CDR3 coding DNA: TGTGCCAGCAGCGGGCGGGACAGGGAATATGGCTACACCTTC. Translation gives CASSGRDREYGYTF.

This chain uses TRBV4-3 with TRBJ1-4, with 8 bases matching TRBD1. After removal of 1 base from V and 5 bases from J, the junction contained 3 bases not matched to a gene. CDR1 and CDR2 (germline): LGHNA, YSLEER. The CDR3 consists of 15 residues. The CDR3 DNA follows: TGCGCCAGCAGCCAAGGACAGGGGAAAAATGAAAAACTGTTTTTT. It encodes CASSQGQGKNEKLFF.